This T cell receptor beta chain was recorded in a study of T cell changes during pregnancy in multiple sclerosis. Germline V gene sequence: CDR1 LNHDA, CDR2 SQIVND (reference sequence). V was pared by 6 bases and J by 0 bases, with 5 bases of the junction left unmatched. The CDR3 has 15 amino acids. Assay used: immunoSEQ multiplex PCR; TCRdb lists only in-frame clones, some missing. The data contain approximately 60,000 clones, approximately 94% of them singletons. Specimen: CD8+ T cells from peripheral blood mononuclear cells, collected in the third trimester of pregnancy. The J gene is TRBJ2-7, the V gene TRBV19; 10 nucleotides align to TRBD2. The sequence was obtained from a female donor with multiple sclerosis, enrolled in a pregnancy study. This chain's CDR3 is CASSALAGTSYEQYF. Written as DNA, the CDR3 is TGTGCCAGTAGCGCACTAGCGGGGACCTCCTACGAGCAGTACTTC.